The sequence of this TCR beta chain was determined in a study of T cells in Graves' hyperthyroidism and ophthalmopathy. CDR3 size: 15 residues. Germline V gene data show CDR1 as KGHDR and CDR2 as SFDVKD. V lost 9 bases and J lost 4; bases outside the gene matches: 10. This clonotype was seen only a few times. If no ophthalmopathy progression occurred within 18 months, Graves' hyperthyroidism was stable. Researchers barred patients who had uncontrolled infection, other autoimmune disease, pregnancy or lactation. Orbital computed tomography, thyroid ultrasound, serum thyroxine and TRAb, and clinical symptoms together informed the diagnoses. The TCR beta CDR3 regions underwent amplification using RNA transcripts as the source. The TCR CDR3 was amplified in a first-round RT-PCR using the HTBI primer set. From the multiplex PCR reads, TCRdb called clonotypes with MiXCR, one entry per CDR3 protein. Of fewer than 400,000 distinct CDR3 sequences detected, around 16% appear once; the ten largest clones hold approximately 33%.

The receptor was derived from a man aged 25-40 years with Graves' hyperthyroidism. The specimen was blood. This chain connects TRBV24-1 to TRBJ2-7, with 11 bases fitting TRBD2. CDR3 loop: CATATTGTSGYEQYF. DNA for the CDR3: TGTGCCACCGCGACTACCGGGACTAGCGGTTACGAGCAGTACTTC.